This TCR beta chain comes out of a study of technical replicates of blood from several donors. The V gene end was trimmed by 5 bases and the J gene end by 7 bases; junction bases not matched to a gene: 7. CDR3 length equals 14 residues. Germline V gene data show CDR1 as SGHTA and CDR2 as FQGTGA. Generated by immunoSEQ multiplex PCR, the TCRdb table keeps only in-frame clones and is missing some. Here the sample spans tens of thousands of clones, about 92% being singletons. The chain combines TRBV7-3 with TRBJ2-7; 11 bases are a match to TRBD1. The specimen was T cells isolated from PBMCs. The receptor was derived from a human donor in good health. In DNA form, the CDR3 reads TGTGCCAGCAGCCAGGGACAGGGGGTTAAGGAGCAGTACTTC. The encoded protein is CASSQGQGVKEQYF.